This TCR beta chain was observed in a study of T cell responses to AZD1222 COVID-19 vaccine. Broader study findings: Donors were largely white British and mainly female; clonal diversity was possibly underestimated.

Generated by immunoSEQ multiplex PCR, the TCRdb table keeps only in-frame clones and is missing some. Of about 150,000 clones in the sample, roughly 90% were seen once. The CDR3 is 15 residues long. Germline values: CDR1 MDHEN, CDR2 SYDVKM. Unmatched junction bases numbered 8, after V lost 7 bases and J lost 3 bases. Worth noting for this clone: Its antigen is unknown.

Specimen: peripheral blood, collected on day 0 of AZD1222 vaccination. This TCR came from an adult in good health. The rearrangement links TRBV28 to TRBJ2-1; 8 bases map to TRBD2. The CDR3 region has the DNA TGTGCCAGCAACGAAGCGGGGGAGATCTACAATGAGCAGTTCTTC. As protein: CASNEAGEIYNEQFF.